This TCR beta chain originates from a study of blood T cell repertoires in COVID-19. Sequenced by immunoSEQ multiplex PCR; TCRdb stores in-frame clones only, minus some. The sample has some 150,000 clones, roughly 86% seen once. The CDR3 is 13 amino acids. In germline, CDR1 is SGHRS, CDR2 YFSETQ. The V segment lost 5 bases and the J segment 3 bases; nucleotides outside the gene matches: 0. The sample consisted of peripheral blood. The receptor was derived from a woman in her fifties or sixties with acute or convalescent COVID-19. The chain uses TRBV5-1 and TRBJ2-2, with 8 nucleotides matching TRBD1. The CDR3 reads CASRDRDTGELFF. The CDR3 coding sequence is TGCGCCAGCAGGGACAGGGACACCGGGGAGCTGTTTTTT.